This paragraph reports one T cell receptor (beta chain). These data originate in a study of blood T cell repertoires in COVID-19. The protocol was immunoSEQ multiplex PCR, while the TCRdb copy is restricted to in-frame clones and leaves out a portion. The sample contains around 250,000 clones, 84% of which appear only once. The length of the CDR3 is 18 residues. Germline V gives CDR1 SGHNT, CDR2 YENEEA. Trimming took 1 base from V and 1 from J; bases not matched to a gene: 6. Sequenced: peripheral blood. This receptor was identified in a woman between 35 and 50 years old who had recovered from COVID-19. This sequence joins TRBV11-3 and TRBJ2-3; 12 positions agree with TRBD2. This CDR3 reads CASSLGASGGAGTDTQYF. The CDR3 DNA reads as TGTGCCAGCAGCTTAGGCGCTAGCGGGGGGGCGGGCACAGATACGCAGTATTTT.